This passage covers 25 T cell receptor beta chains from one sample sequenced in a study of neurological immune-mediated disorders. TCRdb reprocessed the 5' RACE reads with MiXCR, giving one entry per CDR3 protein. This table holds about 78,000 distinct CDR3 sequences, about 5.5% found once. Sequenced material: PBMCs. These receptors all stem from a woman in her twenties or thirties with multiple sclerosis.

There are many counts of this clonotype. The V and J genes are TRBV6-2 or TRBV6-3 and TRBJ2-2; unclear D gene. Trimming took 5 bases from V and 9 from J, leaving 22 bases between them. Germline V gene data show CDR1 as MNHEY and CDR2 as SVGEGT. The length of the CDR3 is 16 residues. The CDR3 sequence is CASSPNSGHLSRELFF. The CDR3 DNA follows: TGTGCCAGCAGTCCTAACTCCGGGCACCTCAGCAGGGAGCTGTTTTTT.

This clonotype occurred many times. The V and J genes are TRBV29-1 and TRBJ2-1, with D tentatively TRBD2 (6 bases). Looked up from germline, CDR1 is SQVTM and CDR2 is ANQGSEA. Trimming removed 0 bases at V and 8 bases at J, with 11 bases between. The CDR3 has 13 amino acids. The CDR3 coding sequence is TGCAGCGTTGAAGAGCGGAGGGGCTATGAGCAGTTCTTC. This gives the protein CSVEERRGYEQFF.

In this sample, this clonotype turned up many times. The chain links TRBV14 to TRBJ2-3; 14 nucleotides align to TRBD2. Trimming at V came to 4 bases and at J to 2 bases, leaving 8 bases not matched to a gene. The length of the CDR3 is 18 residues. Germline-derived CDR1 and CDR2 are SGHDN and FVKESK. The CDR3 loop is CASSPGGTSGRDTDTQYF. The CDR3 coding sequence is TGTGCCAGCAGCCCTGGAGGGACTAGCGGGAGAGACACAGATACGCAGTATTTT.

In this sample, this clonotype turned up many times. CDR3: CSAVLGAGEQFF. DNA of the CDR3: TGCAGTGCAGTGCTAGGGGCCGGTGAGCAGTTCTTC. V usage is TRBV20-1 and J usage is TRBJ2-1, with D perhaps matching TRBD1 (5 bases). V was clipped by 6 bases and J by 9 bases, with 15 bases between them. CDR1 DFQATT and CDR2 SNEGSKA come from the germline V gene (reference sequence). This CDR3 is 12 amino acids long.

The sample holds many counts of this clonotype. This chain links TRBV20-1 with TRBJ1-1, with D perhaps TRBD1 (5 bases). Trimming left V 0 bases short and J 1 base short, with 12 bases between. In germline, CDR1 is DFQATT, CDR2 SNEGSKA (reference sequence). There are 15 residues in the CDR3. Written as DNA, the CDR3 is TGCAGTGCTAGAGATGTGGGACTTAGGAACACTGAAGCTTTCTTT. The encoded protein is CSARDVGLRNTEAFF.

This clonotype was counted ten times or more. This chain links TRBV7-9 with TRBJ1-1; the D gene is possibly TRBD1 (6 bases). Between the trimmed V and J ends, which lost 5 bases and 1 base, there was a span of 8 bases. This CDR3 is built from 13 residues. Germline V lookup: CDR1 SEHNR, CDR2 FQNEAQ (reference sequence). The CDR3 DNA reads TGTGCCAGCAGCCCGGGACAGAACACTGAAGCTTTCTTT. This sequence encodes CASSPGQNTEAFF.

This clonotype came up a few times. A much larger clone lies one base from this, so it may be a read error. V usage is TRBV20-1 and J usage is TRBJ1-2, with D uncertain. The V end was cut by 7 bases, the J end by 8 bases, with 20 bases between. The germline V gene has CDR1 DFQATT and CDR2 SNEGSKA (reference sequence). There are 13 residues in the CDR3. The CDR3 protein is CSDSKSQMEGYTF. Here the CDR3 DNA reads TGCAGTGATAGTAAATCCCAGATGGAGGGCTACACCTTC.

This clonotype was found many times. The V and J genes are TRBV20-1 and TRBJ2-7, with TRBD2 matching over 12 bases. The junction had 7 bases not matched to a gene; V was cut back by 4 bases and J by 6 bases. Germline V lookup: CDR1 DFQATT, CDR2 SNEGSKA (reference sequence). The CDR3 contains 14 residues. The CDR3 loop is CSAKLAGGPFEQYF. CDR3 sequence (DNA): TGCAGTGCTAAACTAGCGGGAGGCCCCTTCGAGCAGTACTTC.

The chain couples TRBV6-5 to TRBJ2-1, with 9 bases identical to TRBD2. After removal of 10 bases from V and 11 bases from J, the junction contained 9 bases not matched to a gene. Germline-derived CDR1 and CDR2 are MNHEY and SVGAGI. This CDR3 is 12 amino acids long. The CDR3 DNA reads as TGTGCCACCCAATCAGCGGGAGGAAAGCAGTTCTTC. Its protein is CATQSAGGKQFF.

In its sample, this clonotype was seen a few times. The chain uses TRBV21-1 and TRBJ2-7; the table names TRBD1, a call not compared with the DNA. TRBV21-1 is labeled a pseudogene. The CDR3 spans 14 residues. CDR3 protein: CASSKGQGPYEQYF. The DNA of the CDR3 is TGTGCCAGCAGCAAGGGACAGGGGCCCTACGAGCAGTACTTC.

This clonotype showed up many times. The chain couples TRBV9 to TRBJ2-2; D gene ambiguous. CDR1 and CDR2 from the germline V gene are SGDLS and YYNGEE. The ends were cut back, 1 base at V and 5 bases at J, with 9 bases in the middle. The length of the CDR3 is 14 residues. CDR3 sequence: CASSVFTATGELFF. As DNA, the CDR3 is TGTGCCAGCAGCGTATTTACAGCGACCGGGGAGCTGTTTTTT.

At least ten counts were recorded for this clonotype. The gene calls are TRBV7-8 and TRBJ2-2; the D gene is possibly TRBD2 (5 bases). This CDR3 has 16 amino acids. The germline CDR1 and CDR2 sequences are SGHVS and FQNEAQ. With 5 bases removed from V and 6 bases from J, the gap between germline ends came to 19 bases. The CDR3 sequence: CASSTAALKGPGELFF. CDR3 nucleotide sequence: TGTGCCAGCAGCACAGCGGCGCTAAAGGGTCCCGGGGAGCTGTTTTTT. Drawing the rest from reference TRBV7-8 and TRBJ2-2, the complete variable domain is GAGVSQSPRYKVAKRGQDVALRCDPISGHVSLFWYQQALGQGPEFLTYFQNEAQLDKSGLPSDRFFAERPEGSVSTLKIQRTQQEDSAVYLCASSTAALKGPGELFFGEGSRLTVL.

Regarding this clonotype: This may arise from a read error, as a much more abundant clone is one base away. V gene TRBV5-1 combines with J gene TRBJ2-5; D is possibly TRBD2 (6 bases). Germline V lookup: CDR1 SGHRS, CDR2 YFSETQ. V lost 0 bases and J lost 0, with 12 bases in between. CDR3 length equals 16 residues. Here the CDR3 reads CASSLDSVADQETQYF. CDR3 in DNA: TGCGCCAGCAGCTTGGACTCGGTAGCGGACCAAGAGACCCAGTACTTC.

The chain carries TRBV7-8 and TRBJ2-2; 7 nucleotides agree with TRBD2. Germline V gene data show CDR1 as SGHVS and CDR2 as FQNEAQ. V shed 2 bases, J shed 7 bases, and the junction held 13 bases outside the gene matches. This CDR3 has 17 amino acids. The CDR3 DNA is TGTGCCAGCAGCTTAAGAGGGCGGGGGAGCTCGAGCGGGGAGCTGTTTTTT. It translates to CASSLRGRGSSSGELFF.

This clonotype has a count of ten or more. V usage is TRBV7-8 and J usage is TRBJ2-1; 10 nucleotides line up with TRBD2. The ends lost 4 bases at V and 10 bases at J; junction bases unmatched: 13. There are 16 residues in the CDR3. Germline CDR1 SGHVS, CDR2 FQNEAQ. The CDR3 nucleotides read TGTGCCAGCAGCTCAGGAAGGACTAGCGGACCGGAAGAGCAGTTCTTC. Amino acid sequence: CASSSGRTSGPEEQFF. Full variable domain (remainder filled in from reference TRBV7-8 and TRBJ2-1): GAGVSQSPRYKVAKRGQDVALRCDPISGHVSLFWYQQALGQGPEFLTYFQNEAQLDKSGLPSDRFFAERPEGSVSTLKIQRTQQEDSAVYLCASSSGRTSGPEEQFFGPGTRLTVL.

The table lists this clonotype with many counts. The chain links TRBV5-1 to TRBJ2-2; the D gene is possibly TRBD2 (6 bases). CDR1 and CDR2 from the germline V gene are SGHRS and YFSETQ. The CDR3 runs 16 residues. Trimming stripped 0 bases from V and 2 bases from J, with 11 bases between. In DNA form, the CDR3 reads TGCGCCAGCAGCTTGGTAGTTAGCGGTAACACCGGGGAGCTGTTTTTT. Translation gives CASSLVVSGNTGELFF.

This clonotype was seen repeatedly, ten times or more. The chain combines TRBV4-2 with TRBJ2-2, with D possibly TRBD2 on 5 matching bases. The CDR3 contains 18 residues. With 4 bases removed from V and 1 base from J, the gap between germline ends came to 19 bases. Germline lookup yields CDR1 LGHNA and CDR2 YNFKEQ. CDR3 sequence reads: CASSRLYEGEGNTGELFF. CDR3 coding DNA: TGTGCCAGCAGCCGCCTCTACGAGGGAGAGGGGAACACCGGGGAGCTGTTTTTT.

Ten or more counts support this clonotype. The chain employs TRBV3-1 and TRBJ2-1, with 8 bases matching TRBD1. J gave up 3 bases and V 1 base, and 8 bases lay outside the gene matches. CDR1 is LGHDT, CDR2 YNNKEL, per germline (reference sequence). There are 17 residues in the CDR3. CDR3 loop: CASSQASGRGLYNEQFF. The CDR3 DNA is TGTGCCAGCAGCCAAGCCTCGGGCAGGGGGCTCTACAATGAGCAGTTCTTC.

In its sample, this clonotype was seen a few times. The chain combines TRBV5-1 with TRBJ1-5; perhaps TRBD1 as D (5 bases). This CDR3 has 15 residues. Deletions cut 1 base from V and 1 base from J, with 9 bases between. CDR1 and CDR2 (germline): SGHRS, YFSETQ. The CDR3 DNA reads as TGCGCCAGCAGCTTGATGGGGCGCAGCAATCAGCCCCAGCATTTT. The encoded protein is CASSLMGRSNQPQHF.

There are a few counts of this clonotype. The chain links TRBV12-3 or TRBV12-4 to TRBJ1-1; D is uncertain. V was shortened by 2 bases and J by 10 bases, with 11 bases between the two germline ends. The CDR3 covers 12 residues. CDR3 protein: CASSLHGEPAFF. CDR3 nucleotide sequence: TGTGCCAGCAGTTTACACGGGGAACCAGCTTTCTTT.

This clonotype is medium-sized within its sample. The gene calls are TRBV20-1 and TRBJ2-2; either TRBD1 or TRBD2 may supply D (5 bases each). This CDR3 region has 14 residues. The germline V and J ends were trimmed by 0 bases and 1 base, with 6 bases remaining between them. Germline values: CDR1 DFQATT, CDR2 SNEGSKA (reference sequence). CDR3 region: CSARERGNTGELFF. The CDR3 DNA follows: TGCAGTGCTAGAGAGAGGGGGAACACCGGGGAGCTGTTTTTT.

This clonotype was seen at least ten times. CDR3 sequence reads: CASGRGTEAFF. CDR3 nucleotide sequence: TGTGCCAGCGGACGGGGCACTGAAGCTTTCTTT. This chain links TRBV12-3 or TRBV12-4 with TRBJ1-1; no firm D call. With 8 bases removed from V and 4 bases from J, the gap between germline ends came to 8 bases. The CDR3 extends over 11 amino acids.

In its sample, this clonotype was seen many times. J is TRBJ2-7 and V is TRBV20-1; 11 positions match TRBD2. This CDR3 is built from 13 residues. Germline-derived CDR1 and CDR2 are DFQATT and SNEGSKA (reference sequence). The junction had 7 bases not matched to a gene; V was cut back by 6 bases and J by 6 bases. This chain's CDR3 is CSAVLAGAGEQYF. For the CDR3, the DNA is TGCAGTGCCGTACTAGCGGGGGCCGGCGAGCAGTACTTC.

The sample holds many counts of this clonotype. V is TRBV4-2 and J is TRBJ2-3; D is undetermined. The V end lost 1 base, the J end lost 5 bases, and 10 bases lay between the germline ends. The CDR3 consists of 14 residues. From germline, CDR1 is LGHNA and CDR2 YNFKEQ. DNA of the CDR3: TGTGCCAGCAGCCAAGGTGTAGATGGAGATACGCAGTATTTT. Translated: CASSQGVDGDTQYF.

This clonotype was seen many times. V is TRBV29-1 and J is TRBJ2-6, with D perhaps matching TRBD2 (5 bases). This CDR3 is 16 amino acids long. Trimming took 6 bases from V and 0 from J, leaving 15 bases between them. CDR1 and CDR2 from the germline V gene are SQVTM and ANQGSEA. The CDR3 nucleotides are TGCAGCGTGAGGACTCAATTTGGCTCTGGGGCCAACGTCCTGACTTTC. Protein sequence: CSVRTQFGSGANVLTF. Using reference TRBV29-1 and TRBJ2-6 for the parts outside the CDR3, the full variable domain is SAVISQKPSRDICQRGTSLTIQCQVDSQVTMMFWYRQQPGQSLTLIATANQGSEATYESGFVIDKFPISRPNLTFSTLTVSNMSPEDSSIYLCSVRTQFGSGANVLTFGAGSRLTVL.